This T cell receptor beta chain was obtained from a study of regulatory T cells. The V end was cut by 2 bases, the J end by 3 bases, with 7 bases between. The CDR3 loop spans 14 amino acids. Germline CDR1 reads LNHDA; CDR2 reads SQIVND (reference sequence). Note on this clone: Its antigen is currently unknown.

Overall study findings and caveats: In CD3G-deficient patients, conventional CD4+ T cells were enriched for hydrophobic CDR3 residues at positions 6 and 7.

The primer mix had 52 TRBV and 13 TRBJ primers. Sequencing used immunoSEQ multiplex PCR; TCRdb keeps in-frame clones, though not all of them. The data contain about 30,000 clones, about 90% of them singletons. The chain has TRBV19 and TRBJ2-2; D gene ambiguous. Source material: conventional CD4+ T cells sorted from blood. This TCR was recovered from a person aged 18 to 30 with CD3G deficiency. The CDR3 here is CASSISVYTGELFF. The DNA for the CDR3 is TGTGCCAGTAGTATAAGCGTCTACACCGGGGAGCTGTTTTTT. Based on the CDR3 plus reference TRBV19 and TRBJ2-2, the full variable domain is DGGITQSPKYLFRKEGQNVTLSCEQNLNHDAMYWYRQDPGQGLRLIYYSQIVNDFQKGDIAEGYSVSREKKESFPLTVTSAQKNPTAFYLCASSISVYTGELFFGEGSRLTVL.